A selection of T cell receptor beta chains follows, all from one sample in a study of shared clonotypes between healthy human individuals. TCRdb keeps only in-frame clones here, not all; method: immunoSEQ multiplex PCR. The repertoire has fewer than 700,000 clones, 85% to 95% of them found once; the top ten carry over 0.1%. Sequences were obtained from naive CD8+ T cells sorted from blood. These receptors were collected from a woman in her 30s in good health. The CDR3 runs from the conserved cysteine through the conserved F or W. The D gene is left open where the match is weak. Size is omitted from some rows. Given values are once, few, many or a class for expanded clones.

v_call	d_call	j_call	clone_size	cdr3_nt	cdr3_aa
TRBV27	.	TRBJ1-5	.	TGTGCCAGCAGTTCGATTAGCAATCAGCCCCAGCATTTT	CASSSISNQPQHF
TRBV29-1	.	TRBJ2-1	.	TGCAGCGTATTGGAGGGGACCTATGAGCAGTTCTTC	CSVLEGTYEQFF
TRBV28	.	TRBJ2-7	.	TGTGCCAGCAGTCTATCTGGCGGTTCCTACGAGCAGTACTTC	CASSLSGGSYEQYF
TRBV7-9	TRBD1	TRBJ2-3	.	TGTGCCAGCAGCTTAGTGGACAGGGGGGCAGATACGCAGTATTTT	CASSLVDRGADTQYF
TRBV5-1	.	TRBJ2-7	once	TGCGCCAGCAGCGCGGACTTTCCATCGGGTGAGCAGTACTTC	CASSADFPSGEQYF
TRBV6-6	.	TRBJ1-2	.	TGTGCCAGCATGGGCGGAGTGAACTATGGCTACACCTTC	CASMGGVNYGYTF
TRBV6-5	.	TRBJ2-2	.	TGTGCCAGCAGTTTACAGGGCCCCGGGGAGCTGTTTTTT	CASSLQGPGELFF
TRBV30	TRBD2	TRBJ2-7	.	TGTGCCTGGAGTTTCCCCGCGCTAGCGGGAACCTACGAGCAGTACTTC	CAWSFPALAGTYEQYF
TRBV27	.	TRBJ2-7	once	TGTGCCAGCAGTACGACAGAAGCCTACGAGCAGTACTTC	CASSTTEAYEQYF
TRBV19	.	TRBJ2-7	.	TGTGCCAGTAGTTTAGAGGGGAAGTTCGACGAGCAGTACTTC	CASSLEGKFDEQYF
TRBV11-2	TRBD2	TRBJ2-5	once	TGTGCCAGCAGCCCGGCGGGGGGATGGGGTGAGACCCAGTACTTC	CASSPAGGWGETQYF
TRBV28	.	TRBJ2-2	.	TGTGCCAGCAGTGTTACAGGCAACACCGGGGAGCTGTTTTTT	CASSVTGNTGELFF
TRBV9	TRBD2	TRBJ2-7	.	TGTGCCAGCAGCGTAGGGGGTAGCGGGAGGGAGCAGTACTTC	CASSVGGSGREQYF
TRBV11-2	TRBD2	TRBJ2-1	.	TGTGCCAGCAGCTTATATGGATCGGGTCTAGCGGGAGGGAATGAGCAGTTCTTC	CASSLYGSGLAGGNEQFF
TRBV14	TRBD1	TRBJ2-1	.	TGTGCCAGCAGCCCTCCAGGGACAGGGTACAATGAGCAGTTCTTC	CASSPPGTGYNEQFF